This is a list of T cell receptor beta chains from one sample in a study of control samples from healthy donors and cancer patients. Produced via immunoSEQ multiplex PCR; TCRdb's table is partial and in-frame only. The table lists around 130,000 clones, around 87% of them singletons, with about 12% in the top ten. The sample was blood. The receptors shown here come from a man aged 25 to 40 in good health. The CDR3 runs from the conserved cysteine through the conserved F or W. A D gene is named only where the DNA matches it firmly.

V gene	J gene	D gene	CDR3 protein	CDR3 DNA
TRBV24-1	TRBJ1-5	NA	CATSDSRTASNQPQHF	TGTGCCACCAGTGATAGCCGGACAGCCTCCAATCAGCCCCAGCATTTT
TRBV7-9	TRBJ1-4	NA	CASSLAGNEKLFF	TGTGCCAGCAGCTTAGCAGGGAATGAAAAACTGTTTTTT
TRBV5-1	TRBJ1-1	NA	CASSLGQKNEAFF	TGCGCCAGCAGCTTGGGACAGAAAAATGAAGCTTTCTTT
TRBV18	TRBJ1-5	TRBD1	CASSLSGTGSNQPQHF	TGTGCCAGCTCACTGTCAGGGACAGGGAGCAATCAGCCCCAGCATTTT
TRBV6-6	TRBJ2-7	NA	CASTVAVPSYEQYF	TGTGCCAGCACCGTTGCGGTCCCTTCCTACGAGCAGTACTTC
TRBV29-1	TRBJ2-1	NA	CSVAGVSYNEQFF	TGCAGCGTGGCAGGGGTATCCTACAATGAGCAGTTCTTC
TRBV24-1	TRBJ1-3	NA	CATSVARGAGNTIYF	TGTGCCACCAGTGTCGCCCGGGGGGCTGGAAACACCATATATTTT
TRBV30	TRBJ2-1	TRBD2	CAWSVPLGLAAYNEQFF	TGTGCCTGGAGTGTGCCCCTCGGACTAGCGGCCTACAATGAGCAGTTCTTC
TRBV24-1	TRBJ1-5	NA	CATSDYRVDQPQHF	TGTGCCACCAGTGATTACAGGGTCGATCAGCCCCAGCATTTT
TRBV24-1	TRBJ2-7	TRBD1	CATSDPRTGTYEQYF	TGTGCCACCAGTGACCCCAGGACAGGGACCTACGAGCAGTACTTC